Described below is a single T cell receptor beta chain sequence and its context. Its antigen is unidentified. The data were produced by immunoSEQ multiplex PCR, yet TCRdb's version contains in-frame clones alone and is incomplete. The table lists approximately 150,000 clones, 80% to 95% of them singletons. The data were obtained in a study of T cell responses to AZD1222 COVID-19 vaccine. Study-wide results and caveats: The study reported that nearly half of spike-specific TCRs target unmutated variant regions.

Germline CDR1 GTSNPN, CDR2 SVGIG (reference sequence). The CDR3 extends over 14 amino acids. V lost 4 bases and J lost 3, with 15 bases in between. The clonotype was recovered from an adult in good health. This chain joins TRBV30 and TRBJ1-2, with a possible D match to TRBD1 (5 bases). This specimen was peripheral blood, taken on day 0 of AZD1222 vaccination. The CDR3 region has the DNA TGTGCCTGGACCCGGGGCAGGGTGGACTATGGCTACACCTTC. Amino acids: CAWTRGRVDYGYTF.